This T cell receptor beta chain was identified during a study of response to subunit inactivated influenza vaccine. Whole-study results and caveats: Authors suggested that a seasonal influenza vaccination recruits few new T cells each time.

The V gene lost 1 base and the J gene lost 2 bases, with 17 bases spanning the gap. Germline V gene data show CDR1 as MGHRA and CDR2 as YSYEKL. This CDR3 region has 17 residues. This clonotype turned up a few times. Antigen: not known. TCRdb called the RT-PCR reads again in MiXCR, with one record for every CDR3 protein. The sample lists fewer than 250,000 distinct CDR3 sequences, around 15% occurring once. The receptor's source is a man aged 45 to 65 who received an inactivated influenza vaccine. The sample was CD8+ T cells sorted from PBMCs, taken roughly 5 days after vaccination. The chain combines TRBV4-1 with TRBJ2-5; perhaps D is TRBD1 or TRBD2 (5 bases each). Here the CDR3 reads CASSQGETGTIQETQYF. CDR3 nucleotide sequence: TGCGCCAGCAGCCAAGGGGAAACCGGGACCATTCAAGAGACCCAGTACTTC.